Sequencing of this TCR beta chain was carried out in a study of T cell responses to AZD1222 COVID-19 vaccine. Study-level findings and limits: Spike-specific TCR breadth rose after two AZD1222 doses, and depth rose as well. Distributed over spike, vaccine-associated CD4 TCRs predominated at 160-218 and 743-854. White British ancestry dominated among donors, who included more females, and clonal diversity was possibly underestimated.

The CDR3 has 14 amino acids. Germline V gene data show CDR1 as GTSNPN and CDR2 as SVGIG (reference sequence). V shed 3 bases and J 9 bases; nucleotides not matched to a gene: 10. Both about-4-week and about-12-week second-dose recipients were combined. The assay was immunoSEQ multiplex PCR, and TCRdb's table has in-frame clones only and misses some. This table has fewer than 90,000 clones, about 86% appearing once. Notes on this clone: Its specificity is unknown.

V is TRBV30 and J is TRBJ2-7; 11 bases align to TRBD1. Sequenced material: peripheral blood, taken 28 days after the second AZD1222 dose. The clonotype comes from an adult who received the AZD1222 COVID-19 vaccine. The CDR3 region has the DNA TGTGCCTGGAGCCCCCGGACAGGGGGCGCAGGGCAGTACTTC. It yields the protein CAWSPRTGGAGQYF.